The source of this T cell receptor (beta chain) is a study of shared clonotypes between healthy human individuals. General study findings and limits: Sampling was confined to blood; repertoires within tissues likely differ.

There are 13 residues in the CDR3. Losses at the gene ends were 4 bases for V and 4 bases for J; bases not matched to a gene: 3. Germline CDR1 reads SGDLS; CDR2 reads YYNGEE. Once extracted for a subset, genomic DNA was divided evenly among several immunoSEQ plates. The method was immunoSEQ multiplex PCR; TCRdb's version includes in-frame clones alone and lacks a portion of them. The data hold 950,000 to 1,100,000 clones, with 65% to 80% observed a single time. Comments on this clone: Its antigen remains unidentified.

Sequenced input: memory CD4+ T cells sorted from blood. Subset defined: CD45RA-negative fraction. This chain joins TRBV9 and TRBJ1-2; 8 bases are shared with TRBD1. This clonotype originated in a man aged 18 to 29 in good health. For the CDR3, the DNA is TGTGCCAGCAGCTCCGGACAGGGCTATGGCTACACCTTC. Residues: CASSSGQGYGYTF.